This T cell receptor (beta chain) is drawn from a study of T cells expressing NK-cell markers. The study's findings and limits: Clarity on HCMV specificity was lacking for the expanded NKG2C+ T cell clones.

From the 5' RACE reads, TCRdb lists one entry per CDR3 protein and no DNA. Recorded for this sample: 150,000 to 200,000 distinct CDR3 sequences. The germline V gene has CDR1 SNHLY and CDR2 FYNNEI. This CDR3 has 13 residues. Regarding this clonotype: Its specificity is unknown.

The origin of this receptor is a woman aged 18-69 years in good health. The sample comprised blood T cells: a sorted CD56 or NKG2C T cell subset, CD4+ or CD8+ T cells, or bulk PBMC T cells (not recorded which). The chain joins TRBV2 to TRBJ2-5. CDR3 residues: CASSEVSAETQYF. The full variable domain, its missing parts supplied by reference TRBV2 and TRBJ2-5, is EPEVTQTPSHQVTQMGQEVILRCVPISNHLYFYWYRQILGQKVEFLVSFYNNEISEKSEIFDDQFSVERPDGSNFTLKIRSTKLEDSAMYFCASSEVSAETQYFGPGTRLLVL.